This TCR beta chain was captured in a study of cytomegalovirus exposure and HLA in healthy donors. The CDR3 is 13 residues long. The germline V gene encodes CDR1 GTSNPN and CDR2 SVGIG (reference sequence). Trimming stripped 4 bases from V and 5 bases from J, with 15 bases between. This clone occurred once. At sampling all donors were nominally healthy, likely with unrecorded immune exposures. Primers: 60 Vbeta forward and 13 Jbeta reverse. TCRdb's table, derived via immunoSEQ multiplex PCR, lists solely in-frame clones and lacks some. The profile shows 120,000 or so clones, 75% to 90% of them singletons.

Source material: PBMCs. The TCR comes from a man aged 25-40 years in good health and CMV-seronegative. The rearrangement uses TRBV30 and TRBJ2-7; D is perhaps TRBD2 (5 bases). The CDR3 DNA follows: TGTGCCTGGACCCTCAACGGGATCCACGAGCAGTACTTC. It yields the protein CAWTLNGIHEQYF. Based on the CDR3 plus reference TRBV30 and TRBJ2-7, the full variable domain is SQTIHQWPATLVQPVGSPLSLECTVEGTSNPNLYWYRQAAGRGLQLLFYSVGIGQISSEVPQNLSASRPQDRQFILSSKKLLLSDSGFYLCAWTLNGIHEQYFGPGTRLTVT.